This T cell receptor (beta chain) is from a study of CD8 T cells in Susac syndrome. Reverse transcription of roughly 0.5 to 1 ug RNA was performed with random hexamers. Coverage of TCR beta CDR3 amplification by immunoSEQ multiplex PCR extended to 54 Vbeta and 13 Jbeta. A single record per CDR3 protein comes from TCRdb applying MiXCR to the immunoSEQ multiplex PCR reads. The sample lists over 120,000 distinct CDR3 sequences, roughly 94% occurring once. Sequencing of TCR beta was carried out in blood CD8+ and CD4+ T cells. The healthy controls were matched to patients by age and sex. The clonotype comes from a human donor in good health. Sequenced material: CD4+ T cells from PBMCs.

CDR3 in amino acids: CASSFLAGGAYEQYF. CDR3 nucleotides: TGTGCCAGCAGTTTCCTAGCGGGAGGCGCCTACGAGCAGTACTTC. The rearrangement uses TRBV27 and TRBJ2-7; 11 bases fit TRBD2. Germline V gene data show CDR1 as MNHEY and CDR2 as SMNVEV (reference sequence). V lost 3 bases, J lost 2 bases, and 3 bases stayed unmatched. This CDR3 has 15 amino acids.